This T cell receptor (beta chain) was obtained from a study of OX40 agonist ivuxolimab in advanced cancers. Across the whole study: In three patients, partial responses were observed, one with hepatocellular carcinoma and two with cutaneous melanoma.

Profiled with immunoSEQ multiplex PCR; TCRdb holds only in-frame clones, not every one. The sample holds about 94,000 clones, more than 75% seen once. Only a few counts were recorded for this clone. CDR3 size: 16 residues. J was trimmed by 7 bases and V by 5 bases; bases with no gene match: 5. CDR1 and CDR2 (germline): SGHNT, YENEEA. Sequences were derived from CD4+ or CD8+ T cells sorted from blood, sampled in a trial of the OX40 agonist ivuxolimab. V gene TRBV11-3 combines with J gene TRBJ2-1, with 16 bases lining up with TRBD2. This clonotype originated in an adult with an advanced solid tumor such as melanoma, head and neck, liver or kidney cancer. CDR3 nucleotides: TGTGCCAGCAGCCCCGGGACTAGCGGGGGGGCTAATGAGCAGTTCTTC. This encodes CASSPGTSGGANEQFF.